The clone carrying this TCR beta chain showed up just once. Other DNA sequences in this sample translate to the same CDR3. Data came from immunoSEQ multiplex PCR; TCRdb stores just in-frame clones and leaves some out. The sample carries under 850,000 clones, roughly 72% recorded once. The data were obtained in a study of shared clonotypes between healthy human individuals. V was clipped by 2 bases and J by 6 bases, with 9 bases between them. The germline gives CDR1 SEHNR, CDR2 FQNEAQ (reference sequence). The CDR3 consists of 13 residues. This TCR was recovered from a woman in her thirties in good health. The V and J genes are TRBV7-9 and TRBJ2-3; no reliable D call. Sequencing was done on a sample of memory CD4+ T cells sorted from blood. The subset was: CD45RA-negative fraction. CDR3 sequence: CASSLTVGDTQYF. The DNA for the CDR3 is TGTGCCAGCAGCTTAACGGTCGGGGATACGCAGTATTTT.